Each of the 24 T cell receptor beta chains below was sequenced from the same sample in a study of blood T cell repertoires in COVID-19. The assay was immunoSEQ multiplex PCR, and TCRdb's table has in-frame clones only and misses some. The repertoire consists of 250,000 to 300,000 clones, with around 84% occurring once and the leading ten covering 3.5% to 5%. Sequencing input: PBMCs or T cells enriched from blood (not recorded which). The origin of the receptors is a man younger than 40 with acute COVID-19.

This clone was picked up one time. The V and J genes are TRBV6-1 and TRBJ2-3, with TRBD1 identical over 9 bases. The CDR3 covers 14 residues. The germline V gene encodes CDR1 MNHNS and CDR2 SASEGT. The V and J ends lost 2 bases and 5 bases, in that order; junction bases with no gene match: 2. This chain's CDR3 is CASSERDREDTQYF. CDR3 nucleotide sequence: TGTGCCAGCAGTGAACGGGACAGGGAAGATACGCAGTATTTT.

A note on this clone: One junction end does not reproduce the germline sequence, and a read error may be involved. The DNA for the CDR3 is TGTGCCAGCAGCATCGACAGGAAACGCACAGATACGCAGTATTTT. Its translation is CASSIDRKRTDTQYF. The V call is TRBV5-1, the J call TRBJ2-3, with a weak D call TRBD1 (6 bases). The CDR3 has 15 residues. Germline V gives CDR1 SGHRS, CDR2 YFSETQ.

The chain combines TRBV19 with TRBJ1-1; D ambiguous. The V end was cut by 6 bases, the J end by 2 bases, with 16 bases between. From germline, CDR1 is LNHDA and CDR2 SQIVND (reference sequence). CDR3 length: 15 amino acids. This chain's CDR3 is CASRQQSFGNTEAFF. CDR3 in DNA: TGTGCCAGTAGGCAACAGAGTTTTGGTAACACTGAAGCTTTCTTT.

Only a few counts were recorded for this clone. The chain employs TRBV11-2 and TRBJ1-1, with D hard to call. Germline V gene lookup returns CDR1 SGHAT and CDR2 FQNNGV. There are 14 residues in the CDR3. V was shortened by 1 base and J by 4 bases, with 10 bases between the two germline ends. CDR3 DNA: TGTGCCAGCAGCTTAGGAACCTTCGGCACTGAAGCTTTCTTT. This encodes CASSLGTFGTEAFF.

The J gene is TRBJ2-5, the V gene TRBV14; D is undetermined. CDR3 length equals 15 residues. V gave up 1 base and J gave up 2 bases, with 11 bases separating them. Germline V lookup: CDR1 SGHDN, CDR2 FVKESK. CDR3 nucleotides: TGTGCCAGCAGCCAAGGGTTCATCAGTCAAGAGACCCAGTACTTC. It translates to CASSQGFISQETQYF.

Only one count was recorded for this clone. This chain connects TRBV19 to TRBJ1-3; 7 bases agree with TRBD1. The CDR3 contains 15 residues. Germline-derived CDR1 and CDR2 are LNHDA and SQIVND (reference sequence). Germline trimming cut 7 bases from V and 0 bases from J; bases unmatched to any gene: 6. The CDR3 loop reads CASNLKGASGNTIYF. The CDR3 DNA reads as TGTGCCAGTAATCTGAAGGGGGCCTCTGGAAACACCATATATTTT.

The chain combines TRBV29-1 with TRBJ2-1; maybe TRBD1 (5 bases). The CDR3 runs to 13 residues. Between the trimmed V and J ends, which lost 6 bases and 2 bases, there was a span of 11 bases. The germline V gene has CDR1 SQVTM and CDR2 ANQGSEA. The CDR3: CSVRQSTYNEQFF. The CDR3 nucleotides are TGCAGCGTGCGACAGTCTACCTACAATGAGCAGTTCTTC.

This chain uses TRBV5-1 with TRBJ2-3, with D maybe TRBD2 (6 bases). Per the germline V gene, CDR1 is SGHRS and CDR2 is YFSETQ. Trimming left V 5 bases short and J 2 bases short, with 18 bases between. The CDR3 consists of 16 residues. In DNA form, the CDR3 reads TGCGCCAGCAGTCACGGACTACCAAGCGCCACAGATACGCAGTATTTT. The encoded protein is CASSHGLPSATDTQYF.

The V and J genes are TRBV27 and TRBJ2-1, with 8 bases fitting TRBD1. The CDR3 sequence is 15 residues long. Germline V gene sequence: CDR1 MNHEY, CDR2 SMNVEV (reference sequence). The V gene end was trimmed by 5 bases and the J gene end by 7 bases; junction bases not matched to a gene: 10. CDR3 amino acids: CASSVTGGRGNEQFF. The CDR3 bases are TGTGCCAGCAGTGTAACAGGGGGTAGGGGGAATGAGCAGTTCTTC.

This clone has a single count. The J gene is TRBJ2-5, the V gene TRBV7-8; 10 nucleotides agree with TRBD2. Germline V gives CDR1 SGHVS, CDR2 FQNEAQ. CDR3 length equals 18 residues. V was pared by 6 bases and J by 4 bases, with 17 bases of the junction left unmatched. The CDR3 is CASRSGSGGALTSETQYF. CDR3 DNA: TGTGCCAGCAGGTCGGGAAGCGGGGGGGCCCTTACGTCAGAGACCCAGTACTTC.

The gene calls are TRBV29-1 and TRBJ2-3; D perhaps matches TRBD2 (7 bases). Germline lookup yields CDR1 SQVTM and CDR2 ANQGSEA. CDR3 length: 14 amino acids. Trimming pared 4 bases from V and 3 bases from J, leaving 14 bases between. This chain's CDR3 is CSVVPGGRTDTQYF. CDR3 DNA: TGCAGCGTTGTACCGGGGGGCCGTACAGATACGCAGTATTTT.

The chain is built from TRBV27 and TRBJ1-2; D uncertain. V lost 6 bases and J 4 bases, leaving 15 bases between the germline ends. Germline V gives CDR1 MNHEY, CDR2 SMNVEV (reference sequence). CDR3 length: 14 residues. The CDR3 is CASSLAVRGYGYTF. The DNA of the CDR3 is TGTGCCAGCAGCTTAGCCGTACGGGGCTATGGCTACACCTTC.

J is TRBJ2-5 and V is TRBV3-1 (or the pseudogene TRBV3-2), with D perhaps matching TRBD2 (5 bases). CDR3 length equals 12 residues. The germline CDR1 and CDR2 sequences are LGHDT and YNNKEL (reference sequence). V shed 8 bases and J shed 6 bases, with 13 bases lying between them. CDR3 residues: CASGLWGKTQYF. Here the CDR3 DNA reads TGTGCCAGCGGACTGTGGGGTAAGACCCAGTACTTC.

The chain uses TRBV6-6 and TRBJ1-4; 7 positions match TRBD1. CDR3 length equals 16 residues. Germline trimming cut 5 bases from V and 0 bases from J; bases unmatched to any gene: 6. The germline CDR1 and CDR2 sequences are MNHNY and SVGAGI (reference sequence). The CDR3 sequence is CASSRDRVSTNEKLFF. CDR3 bases: TGTGCCAGCAGTCGAGACAGGGTCTCAACTAATGAAAAACTGTTTTTT.

This chain connects TRBV6-1 to TRBJ2-3, with D tentatively TRBD2 (7 bases). Germline loops: CDR1 MNHNS, CDR2 SASEGT. V was shortened by 2 bases and J by 3 bases, with 12 bases between the two germline ends. There are 15 residues in the CDR3. The DNA of the CDR3 is TGTGCCAGCAGTGAATTACAGGGAGGGACAGATACGCAGTATTTT. Protein sequence: CASSELQGGTDTQYF.

The rearrangement links TRBV11-1 to TRBJ2-5; 7 nucleotides agree with TRBD1. The V gene end was trimmed by 2 bases and the J gene end by 0 bases; junction bases not matched to a gene: 6. The CDR3 covers 16 residues. CDR1 and CDR2 from the germline V gene are SGHAT and FQDESV (reference sequence). CDR3 sequence: CASSLTGTANQETQYF. The CDR3 nucleotides read TGTGCCAGCAGCTTAACCGGGACAGCAAACCAAGAGACCCAGTACTTC.

The V call is TRBV5-5, the J call TRBJ2-7; perhaps TRBD2 as D (6 bases). The CDR3 covers 13 residues. Germline loops: CDR1 SGHKS, CDR2 YYEKEE (reference sequence). V was shortened by 4 bases and J by 11 bases, with 19 bases between the two germline ends. The CDR3 DNA reads TGTGCCAGCAGCGGTCGGGAGCCGACTGTCGAGTACGTC. Translating it yields CASSGREPTVEYV.

The rearrangement joins TRBV12-3 or TRBV12-4 to TRBJ1-2; D is perhaps TRBD1 (5 bases). The CDR3 contains 13 residues. The germline V and J ends were trimmed by 5 bases and 1 base, with 8 bases remaining between them. CDR3 sequence: CASSPQGNYGYTF. In nucleotides, the CDR3 is TGTGCCAGCAGTCCCCAGGGTAACTATGGCTACACCTTC.

This rearrangement joins TRBV21-1 to TRBJ2-3; TRBD2 was called by the table and not checked on the DNA. TRBV21-1 is tagged as a pseudogene. CDR3 length: 15 amino acids. This CDR3 reads CASSNLAGGRDTQYF. The CDR3 nucleotides read TGTGCCAGCAGCAATCTAGCGGGGGGTAGGGATACGCAGTATTTT.

DNA of the CDR3: TGTGCCAGCAGCGAGACAGGCCCCGGAAACACCATATATTTT. Translated: CASSETGPGNTIYF. The chain links TRBV11-3 to TRBJ1-3; the D gene is possibly TRBD1 (6 bases). The CDR3 is made up of 14 amino acids. Germline V gene data show CDR1 as SGHNT and CDR2 as YENEEA. The germline V and J ends were trimmed by 5 bases and 4 bases, with 12 bases remaining between them.

This chain joins TRBV18 and TRBJ1-5, with a tentative D call TRBD1 (6 bases). Trimming pared 2 bases from V and 6 bases from J, leaving 14 bases between. Germline V gene lookup returns CDR1 KGHSH and CDR2 LQKENI. The CDR3 totals 15 residues. CDR3 DNA sequence: TGTGCCAGCTCACCATTTCAGGGGCTAAGTCAGCCCCAGCATTTT. Translating gives CASSPFQGLSQPQHF.

The rearrangement uses TRBV6-5 and TRBJ1-2, with D unclear. Germline V gene data show CDR1 as MNHEY and CDR2 as SVGAGI. V lost 7 bases and J 8 bases, leaving 11 bases between the germline ends. This CDR3 has 11 amino acids. This CDR3 reads CASTEYWGYTF. CDR3 coding DNA: TGTGCCAGCACCGAGTATTGGGGCTACACCTTC.

A few counts support this clone. The rearrangement links TRBV30 to TRBJ1-5, with TRBD1 as a possible D gene (6 bases). The CDR3 has 15 amino acids. The V gene lost 0 bases and the J gene lost 3 bases, with 12 bases spanning the gap. Looked up from germline, CDR1 is GTSNPN and CDR2 is SVGIG (reference sequence). This chain's CDR3 is CAWSVESGVNQPQHF. Written as DNA, the CDR3 is TGTGCCTGGAGTGTAGAGTCAGGGGTCAATCAGCCCCAGCATTTT. The variable domain in full, with the rest retrieved from reference TRBV30 and TRBJ1-5, is SQTIHQWPATLVQPVGSPLSLECTVEGTSNPNLYWYRQAAGRGLQLLFYSVGIGQISSEVPQNLSASRPQDRQFILSSKKLLLSDSGFYLCAWSVESGVNQPQHFGDGTRLSIL.

V usage is TRBV24-1 and J usage is TRBJ2-3; 16 bases match TRBD2. V was pared by 3 bases and J by 5 bases, with 7 bases of the junction left unmatched. The CDR3 length is 18 residues. Germline CDR1 reads KGHDR; CDR2 reads SFDVKD. The CDR3 DNA is TGTGCCACCAGTGATCCCGGGACTAGCGGGAGGGCATTAGATACGCAGTATTTT. It codes for CATSDPGTSGRALDTQYF.